In its sample, the clone carrying this T cell receptor (beta chain) was seen many times. These data are taken from a study of T cells of healthy individuals. TCRdb used MiXCR to reprocess the 5' RACE reads, holding one entry per CDR3 protein. The table shows 41,000 or so distinct CDR3 sequences, with 3.5% to 5.5% occurring only once. The receptor's source is a human donor in good health.

The CDR3, as DNA: TGTGCCAGCAGGTCGTGGACCAACGATGAGCAGTTCTTC. Translating it yields CASRSWTNDEQFF. The V call is TRBV5-5, the J call TRBJ2-1; D remains ambiguous. V dropped 5 bases and J dropped 8 bases, with 14 bases sitting between them. Germline V gives CDR1 SGHKS, CDR2 YYEKEE (reference sequence). The CDR3 has 13 amino acids. Full variable domain (outside the CDR3, taken from reference TRBV5-5 and TRBJ2-1): DAGVTQSPTHLIKTRGQQVTLRCSPISGHKSVSWYQQVLGQGPQFIFQYYEKEERGRGNFPDRFSARQFPNYSSELNVNALLLGDSALYLCASRSWTNDEQFFGPGTRLTVL.